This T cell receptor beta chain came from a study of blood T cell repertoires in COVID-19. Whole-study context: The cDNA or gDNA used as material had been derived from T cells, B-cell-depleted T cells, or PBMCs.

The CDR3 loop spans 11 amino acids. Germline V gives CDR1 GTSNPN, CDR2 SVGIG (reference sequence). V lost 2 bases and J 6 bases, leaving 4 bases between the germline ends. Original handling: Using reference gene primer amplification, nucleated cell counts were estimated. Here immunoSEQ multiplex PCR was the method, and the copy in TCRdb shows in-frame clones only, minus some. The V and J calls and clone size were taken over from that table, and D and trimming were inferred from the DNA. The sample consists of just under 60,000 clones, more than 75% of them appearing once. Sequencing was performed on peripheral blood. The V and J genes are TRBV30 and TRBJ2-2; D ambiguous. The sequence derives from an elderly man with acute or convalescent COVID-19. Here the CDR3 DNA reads TGTGCCTGGAGTCTCGCCGGGGAGCTGTTTTTT. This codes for CAWSLAGELFF.